A selection of T cell receptor beta chains follows, all from one sample in a study of graft-versus-host responses after intestinal transplantation. The data were produced by immunoSEQ multiplex PCR, yet TCRdb's version contains in-frame clones alone and is incomplete. There are around 96,000 clones in the sample; over 75% occur only once, and 15% to 20% lies in the top ten. The sequences come from PBMCs, collected about 450 days after intestinal transplant. These receptors originate from a human patient who received an intestinal transplant, so some T cells may come from the graft donor. CDR3s include the opening cysteine and the closing phenylalanine or tryptophan. The D gene is left open where the match is weak. A row's size may be missing; if present it is once, few, many or a size class.

d_gene,abundance,j_gene,v_gene,CDR3nt,CDR3aa
TRBD2,-,TRBJ2-7,TRBV6-5,TGTGCCAGCAGTTACGGGAGGGGCCAGAGGTCCTACGAGCAGTACTTC,CASSYGRGQRSYEQYF
-,-,TRBJ1-2,TRBV29-1,TGCAGCGTTGATGGGGACACCTCCTATGGCTACACCTTC,CSVDGDTSYGYTF
-,-,TRBJ1-5,TRBV19,TGTGCCAGTAGGGACGGGATTCAGCCCCAGCATTTT,CASRDGIQPQHF
TRBD1,few,TRBJ2-7,TRBV2,TGTGCCAGCAGTGCAAGGGACAGGCCCTACGAGCAGTACTTC,CASSARDRPYEQYF
TRBD2,-,TRBJ2-1,TRBV6-5,TGTGCCAGCAGCCGACTAGCGGGGGGCAATGAGCAGTTCTTC,CASSRLAGGNEQFF
TRBD1,-,TRBJ1-4,TRBV4-2,TGTGCCAGCAGCCAAGATTCCGGGACAGGGGTTGAAAAACTGTTTTTT,CASSQDSGTGVEKLFF
-,-,TRBJ1-1,TRBV6-5,TGTGCCAGCAGTTACATACAGGGTGAAGCTTTCTTT,CASSYIQGEAFF
-,-,TRBJ1-4,TRBV11-2,TGTGCCAGCAGCTTAGTAGGGAACGGAGCTAATGAAAAACTGTTTTTT,CASSLVGNGANEKLFF
-,-,TRBJ1-1,TRBV11-2,TGTGCCAGCAGCTATTACGACACCTCCGAAGCTTTCTTT,CASSYYDTSEAFF
-,-,TRBJ2-1,TRBV2,TGTGCCAGCAGCAGGACCGATTGGGATGAGCAGTTCTTC,CASSRTDWDEQFF
-,-,TRBJ2-5,TRBV18,TGTGCCAGCTCACCATTCGGGCAGGATGGGGAGACCCAGTACTTC,CASSPFGQDGETQYF
-,-,TRBJ2-7,TRBV4-1,TGCGCCACCTCAACAAGTACGGGGGGCGCCTACGAGCAGTACTTC,CATSTSTGGAYEQYF
-,-,TRBJ1-5,TRBV2,TGTGCCAGCAGTGAAGCGGGAGGGGGAGGCAATCAGCCCCAGCATTTT,CASSEAGGGGNQPQHF
-,-,TRBJ1-6,TRBV5-4,TGTGCCAGCAGCTTGGCCGGAGAGGGGGGTTCACCCCTCCACTTT,CASSLAGEGGSPLHF
-,-,TRBJ1-5,TRBV27,TGTGCCAGCAGTTTATCGTGGTTGGATCAGCCCCAGCATTTT,CASSLSWLDQPQHF
-,-,TRBJ2-3,TRBV7-3,TGTGCCAGCAGCCGCAAGGACTCCACAGATACGCAGTATTTT,CASSRKDSTDTQYF
TRBD2,-,TRBJ2-7,TRBV7-9,TGTGCCAGCAGCCTTAGCGGGCCTAGCTCCTACGAGCAGTACTTC,CASSLSGPSSYEQYF
-,-,TRBJ2-5,TRBV19,TGTGCCAGTAGTGAGACGGGTGGGGGAGAGACCCAGTACTTC,CASSETGGGETQYF
-,-,TRBJ1-3,TRBV2,TGTGCCAGCAGTGACCTAAGCGCCGGGGGAAACACCATATATTTT,CASSDLSAGGNTIYF
-,once,TRBJ1-5,TRBV7-8,TGTGCCAGCAGCTTAGGGTCGGAGCCCCAGCATTTT,CASSLGSEPQHF
-,-,TRBJ2-3,TRBV4-1,TGCGCCAGCAGCCAAGTGGGGTCGGAACTTGGGGACACGCAGTATTTT,CASSQVGSELGDTQYF
TRBD2,-,TRBJ2-3,TRBV9,TGTGCCAGCACCCCGGGCGGGGGGACCACAGATACGCAGTATTTT,CASTPGGGTTDTQYF
-,-,TRBJ2-7,TRBV10-3,TGTGCCATGCCTAACCCGGACGAGCAGTACTTC,CAMPNPDEQYF
TRBD2,-,TRBJ2-1,TRBV7-2,TGTGCCAGCAGCTTAGGGGGTGGACTAGCTTACAATGAGCAGTTCTTC,CASSLGGGLAYNEQFF